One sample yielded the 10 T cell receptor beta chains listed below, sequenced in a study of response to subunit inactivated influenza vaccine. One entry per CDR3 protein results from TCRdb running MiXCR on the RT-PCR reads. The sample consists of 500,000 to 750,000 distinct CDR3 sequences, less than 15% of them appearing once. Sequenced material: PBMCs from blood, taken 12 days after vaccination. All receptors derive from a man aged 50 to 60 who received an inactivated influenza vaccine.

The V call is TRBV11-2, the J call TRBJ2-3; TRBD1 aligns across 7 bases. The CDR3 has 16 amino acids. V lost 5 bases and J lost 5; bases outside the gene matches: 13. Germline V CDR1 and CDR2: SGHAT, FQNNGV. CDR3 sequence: CASSTSGTRGQDTQYF. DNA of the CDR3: TGTGCCAGCAGCACCTCCGGGACAAGGGGGCAAGATACGCAGTATTTT.

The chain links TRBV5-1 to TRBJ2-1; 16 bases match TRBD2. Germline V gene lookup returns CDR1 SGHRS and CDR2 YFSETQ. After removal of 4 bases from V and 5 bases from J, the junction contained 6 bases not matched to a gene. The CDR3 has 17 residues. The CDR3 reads CASSTGLAGGPNNEQFF. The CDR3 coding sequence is TGCGCCAGCAGCACGGGACTAGCGGGAGGGCCCAACAATGAGCAGTTCTTC.

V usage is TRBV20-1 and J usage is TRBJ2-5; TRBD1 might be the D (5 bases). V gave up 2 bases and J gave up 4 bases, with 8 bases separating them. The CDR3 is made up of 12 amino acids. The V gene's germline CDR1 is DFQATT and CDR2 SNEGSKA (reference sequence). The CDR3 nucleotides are TGCAGTGCTAGAAGGGGTCGAGAGACCCAGTACTTC. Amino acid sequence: CSARRGRETQYF.

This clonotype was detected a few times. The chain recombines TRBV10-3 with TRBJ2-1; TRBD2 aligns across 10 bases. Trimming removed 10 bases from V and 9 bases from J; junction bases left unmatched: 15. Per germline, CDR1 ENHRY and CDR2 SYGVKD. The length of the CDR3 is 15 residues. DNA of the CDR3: TGTGCCACCAACACGGGACTAGCGTTGTCTGGTGAGCAGTTCTTC. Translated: CATNTGLALSGEQFF.

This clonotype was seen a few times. CDR3 nucleotide sequence: TGTGCCAGCGGCTTAGCGGAAAAGTACGAGCAGTACTTC. This translates into CASGLAEKYEQYF. This chain links TRBV6-1 with TRBJ2-7; possible D gene TRBD2, 6 bases. This CDR3 is 13 amino acids long. Trimming pared 8 bases from V and 4 bases from J, leaving 15 bases between. Germline loops: CDR1 MNHNS, CDR2 SASEGT.

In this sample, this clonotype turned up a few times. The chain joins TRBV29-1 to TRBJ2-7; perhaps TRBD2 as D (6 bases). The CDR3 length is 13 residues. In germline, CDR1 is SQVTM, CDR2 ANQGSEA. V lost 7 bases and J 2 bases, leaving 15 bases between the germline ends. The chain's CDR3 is CSAKGRGTYEQYF. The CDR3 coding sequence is TGCAGCGCCAAGGGACGGGGGACCTACGAGCAGTACTTC.

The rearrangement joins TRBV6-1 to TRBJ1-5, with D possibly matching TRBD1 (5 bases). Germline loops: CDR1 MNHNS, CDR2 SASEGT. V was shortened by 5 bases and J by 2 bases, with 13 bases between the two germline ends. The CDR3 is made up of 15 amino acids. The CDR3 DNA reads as TGTGCCAGCAGTAGCGGGGCCTGGGGCAATCAGCCCCAGCATTTT. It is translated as CASSSGAWGNQPQHF.

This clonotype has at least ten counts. The CDR3 DNA reads as TGCAGCGTTGAAGTTACAGGGTGGACGAACACTGAAGCTTTCTTT. This encodes CSVEVTGWTNTEAFF. The chain is built from TRBV29-1 and TRBJ1-1; tentative D call: TRBD1 (6 bases). CDR1 is SQVTM and CDR2 is ANQGSEA in the germline V gene. This CDR3 is 15 amino acids long. Between the trimmed V and J ends, which lost 1 base and 1 base, there was a span of 13 bases.

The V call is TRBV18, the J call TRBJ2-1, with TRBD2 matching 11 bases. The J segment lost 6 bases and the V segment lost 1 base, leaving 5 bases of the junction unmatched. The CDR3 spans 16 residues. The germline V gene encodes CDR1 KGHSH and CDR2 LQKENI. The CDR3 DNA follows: TGTGCCAGCTCACCACAACTAGCGGGAGCGATCAATGAGCAGTTCTTC. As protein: CASSPQLAGAINEQFF.

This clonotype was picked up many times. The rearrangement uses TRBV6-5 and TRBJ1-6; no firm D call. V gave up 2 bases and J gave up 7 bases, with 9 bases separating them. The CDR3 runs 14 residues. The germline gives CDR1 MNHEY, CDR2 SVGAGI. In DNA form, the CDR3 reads TGTGCCAGCAGTTACAGTTTGGCGAATTCACCCCTCCACTTT. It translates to CASSYSLANSPLHF.